This T cell receptor beta chain is drawn from a study of OX40 agonist ivuxolimab in advanced cancers. Libraries were prepared by immunoSEQ multiplex PCR; TCRdb keeps only in-frame clonotypes and omits some of them. The sample comprises 80,000 to 85,000 clones, roughly 86% of which are singletons, and around 6% rests with the top ten. CDR1 SGHVS and CDR2 FQNEAQ come from the germline V gene. This CDR3 is built from 16 residues. The germline V and J ends were trimmed by 1 base and 2 bases, with 13 bases remaining between them. This clone appeared a single time. Sequenced here: CD4+ or CD8+ T cells sorted from blood, sampled in a trial of the OX40 agonist ivuxolimab. This clonotype was sampled from an adult with an advanced solid tumor such as melanoma, head and neck, liver or kidney cancer. The rearrangement links TRBV7-8 to TRBJ2-3; D gene unclear. The CDR3 region has the DNA TGTGCCAGCAGCTTAGATTCGGCAGATAACACAGATACGCAGTATTTT. Amino acids: CASSLDSADNTDTQYF.